This TCR beta chain was found in a study of CD8 T cells in ankylosing spondylitis (dated by TCRdb to 2015 to 2018). About the full investigation: To find TCR variants linked to disease, the study profiled T cell receptor beta repertoires in ankylosing spondylitis patients and healthy donors. In total, the full study cohort was made up of some 110 healthy donors and about two dozen ankylosing spondylitis patients. Peripheral blood was sampled, and synovial fluid was additionally collected from ankylosing spondylitis patients. Results and caveats for the whole study, not just this receptor: Some motif variants had previously been reported in the synovial fluid and blood of reactive arthritis patients, which suggests shared mechanisms of disease initiation. Significant enrichment of the disease-linked clones was reported in matched synovial fluid samples from ankylosing spondylitis patients. A TCR beta motif of about 8 highly homologous amino acid variants appeared characteristic of blood from ankylosing spondylitis patients. In peripheral blood, the disease-linked clones were found at relatively low frequencies and had a CD8+ phenotype.

V ends up 6 bases short and J 11 bases short, with an unmatched junction base count of 12. Inclusive of the bounding cysteine and phenylalanine, the CDR3 is 12 residues long. Of the read, only the CDR3 DNA is kept; its 36 bases are in frame from base 1. CDR1 and CDR2, per the germline V gene, are SQVTM and ANQGSEA. Data came from an Illumina HiSeq 2500. Quantitative 5'-RACE with molecular barcodes was the method used to prepare the TCR beta libraries. Per the original workflow: Disease-linked TCR variants were identified with a new computational method built on a probabilistic model of VDJ rearrangement. Using fastp trimming at Q25 and MiXCR clonotype assembly, TCRdb reanalyzed the public sequencing data and kept in-frame beta chains. Every CDR3 protein is listed once, alongside the most common genes and DNA of its rows. The authors' filters were not applied to this entry. Present in this sample are 700,000 to 850,000 distinct CDR3 sequences, about 11% of which were seen just once. Just over 0.5% of the sample lies in the top ten.

Turning to this clonotype: Its antigen is unknown. No much larger clone exists at a distance of one base, and base qualities are not known.

This sequence was found in a male donor with ankylosing spondylitis. The chain couples TRBV29-1 to TRBJ1-1; TRBD1 matches 7 bases in the middle. The sample comprised blood, either unsorted or a sorted T cell fraction (not recorded which). The encoded CDR3 is CSVDEGARDAFF. At the DNA level, the sequence is TGCAGCGTAGATGAGGGGGCGCGGGACGCTTTCTTT.